The entry below describes one T cell receptor beta chain. These data come from a study of blood T cell repertoires in COVID-19. The overall study: Some COVID-19 samples were acute and others convalescent; all came from the United States, Italy and Spain. Sources were T cells, B-cell-depleted T cells, or PBMCs; the material itself was cDNA or gDNA.

V gave up 5 bases and J gave up 6 bases; unmatched junction bases: 11. The CDR3 has 15 residues. The V gene's germline CDR1 is MNHEY and CDR2 SMNVEV (reference sequence). In the authors' workflow: Using reference gene primer amplification, nucleated cell counts were estimated. Clones were read by immunoSEQ multiplex PCR, and TCRdb kept only the in-frame ones, dropping some. The V and J calls and clone size come from that table; D and trimming were worked out from the DNA. The table shows more than 40,000 clones, with 70% to 90% occurring only once. The TCR comes from a woman of 80 years or more with acute or convalescent COVID-19. V gene TRBV27 combines with J gene TRBJ1-2, with 8 bases aligning to TRBD1. The sequenced material came from peripheral blood. The DNA of the CDR3 is TGTGCCAGCAGTCAACGACAGGGGCTGTTTCATGGCTACACCTTC. Amino acid sequence: CASSQRQGLFHGYTF.